The 11 T cell receptor beta chains given below trace back to one sample, sequenced in a study of cytomegalovirus exposure and HLA in healthy donors. Both 60 Vbeta primers and 13 Jbeta primers went into the PCR. Assay: immunoSEQ multiplex PCR; the TCRdb copy retains only in-frame clones and omits some. This sample yields about 150,000 clones, of which over 70% are seen a single time; approximately 1.5% belongs to the top ten. The sequencing input was PBMCs. These receptors originate from a woman younger than 45 in good health and CMV-seropositive.

The chain couples TRBV29-1 to TRBJ1-5, with a tentative D call TRBD1 (5 bases). The V end was cut by 7 bases, the J end by 7 bases, with 20 bases between. This CDR3 is 14 amino acids long. Germline values: CDR1 SQVTM, CDR2 ANQGSEA. This CDR3 is CSAQGLYWNQPQHF. The CDR3 DNA reads as TGCAGCGCTCAGGGCCTCTACTGGAACCAGCCCCAGCATTTT.

The chain carries TRBV11-3 and TRBJ2-3, with D maybe TRBD1 (7 bases). Germline lookup yields CDR1 SGHNT and CDR2 YENEEA. The CDR3 extends over 14 amino acids. The ends were cut back, 2 bases at V and 9 bases at J, with 15 bases in the middle. The DNA of the CDR3 is TGTGCCAGCAGCTTAAGGGGGCGGGGTGGGACGCAGTATTTT. Protein sequence: CASSLRGRGGTQYF. The full variable domain, in which reference TRBV11-3 and TRBJ2-3 provide the parts outside the CDR3, is EAGVVQSPRYKIIEKKQPVAFWCNPISGHNTLYWYLQNLGQGPELLIRYENEEAVDDSQLPKDRFSAERLKGVDSTLKIQPAELGDSAVYLCASSLRGRGGTQYFGPGTRLTVL.

The chain recombines TRBV4-1 with TRBJ2-5; 7 nucleotides line up with TRBD2. Germline CDR1 MGHRA, CDR2 YSYEKL. The CDR3 contains 16 residues. J gave up 4 bases and V 3 bases, and 11 bases lay outside the gene matches. The CDR3 DNA reads as TGCGCCAGCAGCCAGGGACGCGGGAGTATCGTAGAGACCCAGTACTTC. As protein: CASSQGRGSIVETQYF.

The genes are TRBV6-1 and TRBJ2-5; D is ambiguous. The CDR3 runs to 14 residues. The V end lost 0 bases, the J end lost 4 bases, and 9 bases lay between the germline ends. From germline, CDR1 is MNHNS and CDR2 SASEGT. The DNA for the CDR3 is TGTGCCAGCAGTGAAGCGCGTAGGAGAGAGACCCAGTACTTC. It encodes CASSEARRRETQYF.

In its sample, this clone was seen once. This chain joins TRBV5-1 and TRBJ1-1; no reliable D call. CDR1 is SGHRS and CDR2 is YFSETQ in the germline V gene. There are 14 residues in the CDR3. V was shortened by 0 bases and J by 5 bases, with 11 bases between the two germline ends. The CDR3 region is CASSLVLGETEAFF. The CDR3 DNA reads as TGCGCCAGCAGCTTGGTGCTCGGGGAAACTGAAGCTTTCTTT.

This clone came up a few times. The chain employs TRBV9 and TRBJ2-3; D may be TRBD2 (5 bases). This CDR3 comprises 14 residues. Trimming took off 0 bases at V and 3 bases at J, with 8 bases between the two ends. Per germline, CDR1 SGDLS and CDR2 YYNGEE. CDR3 loop: CASSVGTPTDTQYF. In DNA form, the CDR3 reads TGTGCCAGCAGCGTAGGGACTCCGACAGATACGCAGTATTTT.

This clone has just a few counts. V is TRBV28 and J is TRBJ1-2, with D perhaps matching TRBD1 (6 bases). Germline CDR1 is MDHEN and CDR2 is SYDVKM. The CDR3 contains 14 residues. V dropped 2 bases and J dropped 1 base, with 8 bases sitting between them. CDR3: CASSLGQFNYGYTF. The CDR3 coding sequence is TGTGCCAGCAGTTTAGGACAGTTTAACTATGGCTACACCTTC.

The chain links TRBV2 to TRBJ2-7; 10 bases fit TRBD2. This CDR3 is built from 16 residues. Germline CDR1 reads SNHLY; CDR2 reads FYNNEI. The V and J ends lost 5 bases and 1 base, in that order; junction bases with no gene match: 8. CDR3 residues: CASSPRGSGRSYEQYF. For the CDR3, the DNA is TGTGCCAGCAGTCCTCGGGGTAGCGGGAGGTCCTACGAGCAGTACTTC.

The CDR3 nucleotides read TGTGCCAGCAGGAGGACTAGCGGGAGTAACAATGAGCAGTTCTTC. Amino acid sequence: CASRRTSGSNNEQFF. The chain employs TRBV7-2 and TRBJ2-1; 13 bases match TRBD2. Germline lookup yields CDR1 SGHTA and CDR2 FQGNSA. The CDR3 covers 15 residues. V lost 6 bases, J lost 5 bases, and 4 bases stayed unmatched.

This chain uses TRBV6-5 with TRBJ2-1; D is possibly TRBD2 (6 bases). The CDR3 consists of 15 residues. Trimming shortened V by 2 bases and J by 10 bases, and 18 bases separated the two germline ends. CDR1 and CDR2 (germline): MNHEY, SVGAGI. CDR3 sequence (DNA): TGTGCCAGCAGTTACGAGGCGGGATGGACGATAGAGCAGTTCTTC. Its translation is CASSYEAGWTIEQFF.

The chain carries TRBV5-6 and TRBJ2-7; the match to TRBD2 covers 10 bases. CDR1 and CDR2 from the germline V gene are SGHDT and YYEEEE. The CDR3 length is 18 residues. Trimming took 0 bases from V and 4 from J; bases not matched to a gene: 13. CDR3 DNA sequence: TGTGCCAGCAGCTTGGGCAGGGTAATGGGACTAGCGATGTACGAGCAGTACTTC. Translated: CASSLGRVMGLAMYEQYF.